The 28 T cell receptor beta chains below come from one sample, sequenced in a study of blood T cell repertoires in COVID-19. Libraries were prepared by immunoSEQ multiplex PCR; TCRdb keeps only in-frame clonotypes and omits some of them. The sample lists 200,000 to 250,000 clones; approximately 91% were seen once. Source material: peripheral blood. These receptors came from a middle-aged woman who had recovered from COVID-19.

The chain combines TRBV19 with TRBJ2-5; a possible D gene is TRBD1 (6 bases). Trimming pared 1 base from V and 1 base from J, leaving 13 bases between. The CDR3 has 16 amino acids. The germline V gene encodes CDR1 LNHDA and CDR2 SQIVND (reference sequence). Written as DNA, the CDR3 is TGTGCCAGTAGTATAGTACCCGGGACAATCCAAGAGACCCAGTACTTC. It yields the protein CASSIVPGTIQETQYF.

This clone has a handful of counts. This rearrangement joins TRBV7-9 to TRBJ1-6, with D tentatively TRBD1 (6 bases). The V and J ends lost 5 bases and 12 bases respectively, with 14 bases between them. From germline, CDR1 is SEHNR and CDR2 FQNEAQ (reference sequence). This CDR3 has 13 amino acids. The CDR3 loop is CASSQDSYRPLHF. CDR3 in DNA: TGTGCCAGCAGCCAGGACAGCTATCGACCCCTCCACTTT.

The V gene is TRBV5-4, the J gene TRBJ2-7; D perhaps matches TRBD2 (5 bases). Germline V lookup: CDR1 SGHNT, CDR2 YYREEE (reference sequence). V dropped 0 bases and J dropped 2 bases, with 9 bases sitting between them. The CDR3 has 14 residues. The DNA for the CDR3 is TGTGCCAGCAGCTTGGGGGGAGATACCTACGAGCAGTACTTC. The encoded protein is CASSLGGDTYEQYF. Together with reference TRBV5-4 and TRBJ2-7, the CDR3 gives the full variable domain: ETGVTQSPTHLIKTRGQQVTLRCSSQSGHNTVSWYQQALGQGPQFIFQYYREEENGRGNFPPRFSGLQFPNYSSELNVNALELDDSALYLCASSLGGDTYEQYFGPGTRLTVT.

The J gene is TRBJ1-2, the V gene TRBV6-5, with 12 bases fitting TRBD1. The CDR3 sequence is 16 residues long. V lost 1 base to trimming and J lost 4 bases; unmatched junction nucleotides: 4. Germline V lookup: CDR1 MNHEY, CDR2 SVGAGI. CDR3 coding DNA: TGTGCCAGCAGTTACTGGGACAGGGGGCTCGGCTATGGCTACACCTTC. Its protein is CASSYWDRGLGYGYTF.

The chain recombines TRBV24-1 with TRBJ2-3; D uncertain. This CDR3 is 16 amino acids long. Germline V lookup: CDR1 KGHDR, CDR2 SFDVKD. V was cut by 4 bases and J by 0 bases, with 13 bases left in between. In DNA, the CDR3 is TGTGCCACCAGTGACCGTAGAGGTTCTAGCACAGATACGCAGTATTTT. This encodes CATSDRRGSSTDTQYF.

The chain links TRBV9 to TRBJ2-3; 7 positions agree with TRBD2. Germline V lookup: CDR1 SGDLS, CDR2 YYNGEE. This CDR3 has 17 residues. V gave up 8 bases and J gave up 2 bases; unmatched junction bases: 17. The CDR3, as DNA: TGTGCCAGTTCCACTAGCGACCCCCTATCGGACACAGATACGCAGTATTTT. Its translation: CASSTSDPLSDTDTQYF.

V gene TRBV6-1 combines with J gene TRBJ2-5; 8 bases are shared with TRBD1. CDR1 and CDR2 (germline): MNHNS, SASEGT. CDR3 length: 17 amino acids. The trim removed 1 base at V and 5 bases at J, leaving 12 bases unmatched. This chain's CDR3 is CASSEVPDRVHRETQYF. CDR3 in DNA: TGTGCCAGCAGTGAAGTGCCGGACAGGGTTCATCGGGAGACCCAGTACTTC.

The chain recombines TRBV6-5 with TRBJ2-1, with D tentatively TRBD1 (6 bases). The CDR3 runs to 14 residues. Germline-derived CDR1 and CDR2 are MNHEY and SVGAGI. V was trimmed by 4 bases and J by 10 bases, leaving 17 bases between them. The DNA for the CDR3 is TGTGCCAGCAGTTCCCCCCGACAGGAAAAGGAGCAGTTCTTC. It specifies CASSSPRQEKEQFF.

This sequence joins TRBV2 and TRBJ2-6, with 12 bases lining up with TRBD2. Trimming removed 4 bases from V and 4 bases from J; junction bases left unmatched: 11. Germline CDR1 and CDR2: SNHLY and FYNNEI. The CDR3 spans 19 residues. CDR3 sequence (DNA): TGTGCCAGCAGTGGCCTGGGACTAGCGGGCGGGACGGGGGCCAACGTCCTGACTTTC. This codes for CASSGLGLAGGTGANVLTF.

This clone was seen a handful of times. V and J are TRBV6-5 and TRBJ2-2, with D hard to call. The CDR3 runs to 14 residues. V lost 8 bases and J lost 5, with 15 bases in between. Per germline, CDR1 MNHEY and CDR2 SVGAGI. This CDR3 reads CASGRLENTGELFF. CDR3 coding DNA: TGTGCCAGCGGTAGGCTAGAGAATACCGGGGAGCTGTTTTTT.

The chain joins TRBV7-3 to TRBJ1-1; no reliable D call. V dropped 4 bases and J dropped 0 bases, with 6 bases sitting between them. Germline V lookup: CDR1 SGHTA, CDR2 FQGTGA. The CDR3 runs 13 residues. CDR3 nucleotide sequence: TGTGCCAGCAGCTACAGTATGAACACTGAAGCTTTCTTT. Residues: CASSYSMNTEAFF.

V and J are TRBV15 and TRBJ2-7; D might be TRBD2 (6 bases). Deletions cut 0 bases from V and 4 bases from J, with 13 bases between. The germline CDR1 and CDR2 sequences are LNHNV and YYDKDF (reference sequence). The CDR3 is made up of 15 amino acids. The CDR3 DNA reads TGTGCCACCAGCAGAGATAATTTAGCGGCGTACGAGCAGTACTTC. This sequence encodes CATSRDNLAAYEQYF.

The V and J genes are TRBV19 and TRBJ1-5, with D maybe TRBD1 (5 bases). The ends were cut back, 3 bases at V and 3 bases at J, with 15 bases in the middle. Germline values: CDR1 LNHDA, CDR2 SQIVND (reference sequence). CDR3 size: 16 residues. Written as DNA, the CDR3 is TGTGCCAGTAGTATGGTCCTTGACAGCACCAATCAGCCCCAGCATTTT. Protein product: CASSMVLDSTNQPQHF.

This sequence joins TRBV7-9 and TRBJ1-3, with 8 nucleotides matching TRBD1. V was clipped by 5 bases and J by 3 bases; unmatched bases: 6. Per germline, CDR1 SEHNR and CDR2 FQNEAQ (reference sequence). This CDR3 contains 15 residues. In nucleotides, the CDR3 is TGTGCCAGCAGCGAAAAGACAGGGGATGGAAACACCATATATTTT. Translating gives CASSEKTGDGNTIYF.

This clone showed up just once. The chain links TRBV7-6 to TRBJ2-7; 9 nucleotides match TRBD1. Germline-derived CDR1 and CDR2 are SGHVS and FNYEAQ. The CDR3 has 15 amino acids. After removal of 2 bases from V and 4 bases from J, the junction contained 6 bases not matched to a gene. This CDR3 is CASSLQGTGWYEQYF. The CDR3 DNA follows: TGTGCCAGCAGCTTACAAGGGACAGGGTGGTACGAGCAGTACTTC.

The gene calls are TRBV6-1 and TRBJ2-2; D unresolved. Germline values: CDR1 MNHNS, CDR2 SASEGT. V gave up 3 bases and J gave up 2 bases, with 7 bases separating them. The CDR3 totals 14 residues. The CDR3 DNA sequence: TGTGCCAGCAGTGAGAACAGAAACACCGGGGAGCTGTTTTTT. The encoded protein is CASSENRNTGELFF.

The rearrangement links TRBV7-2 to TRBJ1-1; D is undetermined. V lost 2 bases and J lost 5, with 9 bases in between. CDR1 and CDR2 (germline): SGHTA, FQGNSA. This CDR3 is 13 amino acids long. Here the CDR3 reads CASSLTGLTEAFF. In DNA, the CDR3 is TGTGCCAGCAGCTTAACGGGATTAACTGAAGCTTTCTTT. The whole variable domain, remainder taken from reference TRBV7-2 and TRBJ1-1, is GAGVSQSPSNKVTEKGKDVELRCDPISGHTALYWYRQSLGQGLEFLIYFQGNSAPDKSGLPSDRFSAERTGGSVSTLTIQRTQQEDSAVYLCASSLTGLTEAFFGQGTRLTVV.

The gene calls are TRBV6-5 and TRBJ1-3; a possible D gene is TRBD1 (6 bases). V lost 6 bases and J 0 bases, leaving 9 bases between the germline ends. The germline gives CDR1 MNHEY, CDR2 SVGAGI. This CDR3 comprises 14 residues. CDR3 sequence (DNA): TGTGCCAGCAGCACAGGGAACTCTGGAAACACCATATATTTT. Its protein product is CASSTGNSGNTIYF.

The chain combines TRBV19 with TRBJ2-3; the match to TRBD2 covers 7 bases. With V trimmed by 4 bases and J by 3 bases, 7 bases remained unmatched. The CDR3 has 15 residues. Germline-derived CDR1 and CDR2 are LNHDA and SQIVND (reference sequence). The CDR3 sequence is CASSTATGGTDTQYF. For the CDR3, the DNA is TGTGCCAGTAGTACCGCTACCGGGGGGACAGATACGCAGTATTTT. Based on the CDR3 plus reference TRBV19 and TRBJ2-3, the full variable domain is DGGITQSPKYLFRKEGQNVTLSCEQNLNHDAMYWYRQDPGQGLRLIYYSQIVNDFQKGDIAEGYSVSREKKESFPLTVTSAQKNPTAFYLCASSTATGGTDTQYFGPGTRLTVL.

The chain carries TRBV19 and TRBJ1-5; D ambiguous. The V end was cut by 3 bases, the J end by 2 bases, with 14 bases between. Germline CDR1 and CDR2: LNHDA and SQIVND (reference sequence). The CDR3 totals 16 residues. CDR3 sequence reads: CASSIGSGKGNQPQHF. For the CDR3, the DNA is TGTGCCAGTAGTATTGGTTCAGGAAAGGGCAATCAGCCCCAGCATTTT.

The CDR3 region has the DNA TGTGCCAGCAGCGTAGGCGCGGGGGGGCAGAAAGAGACCCAGTACTTC. It yields the protein CASSVGAGGQKETQYF. This rearrangement joins TRBV9 to TRBJ2-5, with TRBD2 matching over 9 bases. The CDR3 runs to 16 residues. Germline V lookup: CDR1 SGDLS, CDR2 YYNGEE. V shed 0 bases and J 3 bases; nucleotides not matched to a gene: 6.

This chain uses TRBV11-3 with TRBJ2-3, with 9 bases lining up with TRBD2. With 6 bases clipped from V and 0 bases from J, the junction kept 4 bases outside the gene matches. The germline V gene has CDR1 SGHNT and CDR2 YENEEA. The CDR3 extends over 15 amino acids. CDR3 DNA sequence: TGTGCCAGCAGGTATACTAGCGGGAGCACAGATACGCAGTATTTT. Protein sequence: CASRYTSGSTDTQYF. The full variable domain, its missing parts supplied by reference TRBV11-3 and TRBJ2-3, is EAGVVQSPRYKIIEKKQPVAFWCNPISGHNTLYWYLQNLGQGPELLIRYENEEAVDDSQLPKDRFSAERLKGVDSTLKIQPAELGDSAVYLCASRYTSGSTDTQYFGPGTRLTVL.

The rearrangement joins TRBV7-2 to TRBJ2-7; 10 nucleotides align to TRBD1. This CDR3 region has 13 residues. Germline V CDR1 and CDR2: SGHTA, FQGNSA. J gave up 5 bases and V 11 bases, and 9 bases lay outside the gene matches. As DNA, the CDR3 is TGTGCCCCTACCGCGACAGGGGGCCACGAGCAGTACTTC. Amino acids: CAPTATGGHEQYF.

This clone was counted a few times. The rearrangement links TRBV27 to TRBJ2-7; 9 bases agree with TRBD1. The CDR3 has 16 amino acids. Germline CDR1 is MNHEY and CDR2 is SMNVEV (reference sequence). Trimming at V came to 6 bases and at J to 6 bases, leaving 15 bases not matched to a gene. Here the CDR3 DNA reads TGTGCCAGCAGCCTACTTCGGACAGGGGTGAGTTCCGAGCAGTACTTC. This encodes CASSLLRTGVSSEQYF.

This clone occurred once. CDR3 DNA sequence: TGTGCCAGCAGTGAAACAACGGGGGAAGAAGAGGATCAGCCCCAGCATTTT. Translated: CASSETTGEEEDQPQHF. V is TRBV2 and J is TRBJ1-5, with D perhaps TRBD1 (5 bases). Trimming took 2 bases from V and 5 from J, leaving 19 bases between them. In germline, CDR1 is SNHLY, CDR2 FYNNEI. This CDR3 has 17 residues.

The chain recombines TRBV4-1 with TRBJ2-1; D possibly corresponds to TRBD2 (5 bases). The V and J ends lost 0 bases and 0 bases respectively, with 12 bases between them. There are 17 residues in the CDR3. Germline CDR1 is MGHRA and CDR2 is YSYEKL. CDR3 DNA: TGCGCCAGCAGCCAAGAAGGCGGACTGAGCTCCTACAATGAGCAGTTCTTC. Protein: CASSQEGGLSSYNEQFF.

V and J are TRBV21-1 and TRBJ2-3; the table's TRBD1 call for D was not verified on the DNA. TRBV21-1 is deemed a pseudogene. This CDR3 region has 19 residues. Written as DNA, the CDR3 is TGTGCCAGCAGCAAAGTATCCCGAAACCCGACAGGGTTCACAGATACGCAGTATTTT. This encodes CASSKVSRNPTGFTDTQYF.

CDR3 sequence: CASSLRVAGGARDTQYF. The CDR3 coding sequence is TGTGCCAGCAGCCTTAGGGTGGCGGGAGGGGCGCGGGATACGCAGTATTTT. V gene TRBV13 combines with J gene TRBJ2-3; the match to TRBD2 covers 9 bases. CDR1 is PRHDT, CDR2 FYEKMQ, per germline (reference sequence). The J segment lost 6 bases and the V segment lost 5 bases, leaving 15 bases of the junction unmatched. The CDR3 runs 17 residues.